Listed below are T cell receptor beta chains from one sample, sequenced in a study of T cell clones after liver transplantation. Some clones are missing from TCRdb's copy, which holds only in-frame ones; the method was immunoSEQ multiplex PCR. This sample has 5,000 to 6,500 clones, with around 80% found just once. Here the sequenced sample was CD8+ T cells from blood, taken about 46 months after liver transplant. The receptors come from a human patient who received a liver transplant. The graft donor may be the source of some T cells. Each CDR3 is given without its conserved first and last residue. Rows give clone size only sometimes, using once, few, many, or a class for an expanded clone.

NA	TRBJ2-7	TRBV27	ASSLVSGEEQY
NA	TRBJ2-1	TRBV19	ASSWASVREQF
NA	TRBJ2-7	TRBV11-2	ASSLTYEQY
NA	TRBJ1-5	TRBV27	ASSLLSSGNQPQH
NA	TRBJ1-3	TRBV10-2	ATRDREGNTIY
once	TRBJ1-1	TRBV7-9	ASSPHSTGRPEAF
few	TRBJ1-5	TRBV5-8	ASSLAIGNQPQH
NA	TRBJ2-7	TRBV6-5	ASRPLAGGPREQY
NA	TRBJ1-1	TRBV11-1	ASSLALNTEAF
NA	TRBJ2-7	TRBV14	ASSHPGAEQY
NA	TRBJ2-7	TRBV5-1	ASSSWTGEVDEQY
once	TRBJ1-1	TRBV14	ASSLNPGGTEAF
NA	TRBJ1-5	TRBV27	ASSSSIRNQPQH
NA	TRBJ1-5	TRBV11-2	ASSLGGDSNQPQH
once	TRBJ2-5	TRBV7-2	ASSLSYLAGLETQY
NA	TRBJ2-5	TRBV7-8	ASSYGTAQETQY
once	TRBJ1-4	TRBV6-5	ASSYGFNEKLF
NA	TRBJ1-5	TRBV27	ASSLRGNSNQPQH
NA	TRBJ1-2	TRBV27	ASSPEGPFHYGYT
NA	TRBJ2-7	TRBV25-1	ASRGGTNEQY
NA	TRBJ1-1	TRBV9	ASSVGGRGGGTEAF
NA	TRBJ1-4	TRBV4-1	ASSPGGVNEKLF
NA	TRBJ2-1	TRBV27	ASSSISRTSYKVYNEQF
NA	TRBJ2-7	TRBV7-8	ASSLGLAGITSYEQY
few	TRBJ1-2	TRBV27	ASSPNLLGYT
NA	TRBJ1-1	TRBV6-5	ASSLTGSNTEAF
NA	TRBJ2-2	TRBV19	ASSISPGPSTGELF
NA	TRBJ2-3	TRBV6-6	ASSLVTPQDTQY
NA	TRBJ1-2	TRBV28	ASRAGWAYGYT
NA	TRBJ1-5	TRBV19	ASSIWGANQPQH
NA	TRBJ1-1	TRBV7-9	ASSLVQGWDTEAF
NA	TRBJ1-4	TRBV5-5	ASSLGTGKGQLF
few	TRBJ2-7	TRBV13	ASSSIRYEQY
NA	TRBJ2-1	TRBV7-9	ASRLQGGEQF
few	TRBJ1-1	TRBV19	ASSLSGPSNTEAF
NA	TRBJ2-7	TRBV29-1	SALDKFGYEQY
NA	TRBJ2-7	TRBV11-3	ASSLGPRGREPAYEQY
NA	TRBJ2-1	TRBV6-4	ASSCSGTGSHEQF
few	TRBJ1-2	TRBV6-1	ASSGHSTEQVGGYT
NA	TRBJ2-2	TRBV7-9	ASSLGVAGGPTNTGELF
few	TRBJ1-1	TRBV2	ASSPPGRRAAF
NA	TRBJ1-1	TRBV19	ASMNGRYTMNTEAF
NA	TRBJ1-1	TRBV19	ASSMYGLYTEAF